This T cell receptor beta chain was identified during a study of T cell responses to AZD1222 COVID-19 vaccine. Study conclusions and caveats: The repertoires were collected only after the peak T cell response. Nearly half of unique spike-specific TCRs reportedly avoided B.1.351 and B.1.1.7 mutated regions. Most donors were white British, females outnumbered males, and clonal diversity was possibly underestimated.

Note on this clone: The antigen is not known.

The table came from immunoSEQ multiplex PCR; TCRdb's copy has only in-frame clones and leaves some out. The table records about 130,000 clones, about nine tenths of them present only once. The V segment lost 7 bases and the J segment 5 bases; nucleotides outside the gene matches: 12. Germline V gene sequence: CDR1 SQVTM, CDR2 ANQGSEA. The CDR3 extends over 15 amino acids. The V and J genes are TRBV29-1 and TRBJ2-5; 11 bases fit TRBD2. This clonotype was obtained from an adult who received the AZD1222 COVID-19 vaccine. Sample: peripheral blood, taken 28 days after the second AZD1222 dose. The CDR3 region is CSAALLAGVGETQYF. CDR3 bases: TGCAGCGCCGCACTACTAGCGGGAGTAGGGGAGACCCAGTACTTC.